The 9 T cell receptor beta chains given below trace back to one sample, sequenced in a study of control samples from healthy donors and cancer patients. Produced via immunoSEQ multiplex PCR; TCRdb's table is partial and in-frame only. The top ten clones hold 1.5% to 2% of a sample with about 190,000 clones, roughly nine tenths of them seen once. Material for sequencing was blood. The receptors derive from a man aged 25-45 years in good health.

The gene calls are TRBV19 and TRBJ1-2; no clear D. The CDR3 contains 14 residues. Germline V lookup: CDR1 LNHDA, CDR2 SQIVND (reference sequence). Trimming shortened V by 5 bases and J by 2 bases, and 12 bases separated the two germline ends. As DNA, the CDR3 is TGTGCCAGTAGTGCGGAAGCCACAAACTATGGCTACACCTTC. This encodes CASSAEATNYGYTF.

This sequence joins TRBV18 and TRBJ1-3; possible D gene TRBD1, 6 bases. The CDR3 runs 19 residues. The germline V and J ends were trimmed by 3 bases and 0 bases, with 21 bases remaining between them. CDR1 and CDR2 from the germline V gene are KGHSH and LQKENI. Written as DNA, the CDR3 is TGTGCCAGCTCACCTCTGGGACAATTCAGTAAGGCCTCTGGAAACACCATATATTTT. Its translation is CASSPLGQFSKASGNTIYF.

The J gene is TRBJ1-3, the V gene TRBV5-1, with D hard to call. The V end lost 4 bases, the J end lost 1 base, and 15 bases lay between the germline ends. This CDR3 is built from 16 residues. The V gene's germline CDR1 is SGHRS and CDR2 YFSETQ. CDR3 sequence reads: CASSLSWSTSGNTIYF. In DNA form, the CDR3 reads TGCGCCAGCAGCCTCTCATGGAGCACGTCTGGAAACACCATATATTTT.

The rearrangement joins TRBV6-5 to TRBJ2-3; 11 bases are shared with TRBD2. Trimming took 6 bases from V and 1 from J; bases not matched to a gene: 0. This CDR3 region has 14 residues. Germline-derived CDR1 and CDR2 are MNHEY and SVGAGI. CDR3 in DNA: TGTGCCAGCAGACTAGCGGGGGGCACAGATACGCAGTATTTT. Encoded protein: CASRLAGGTDTQYF.

The gene calls are TRBV11-2 and TRBJ1-4, with D hard to call. V lost 1 base to trimming and J lost 10 bases, with 13 bases between them. Germline loops: CDR1 SGHAT, CDR2 FQNNGV. The CDR3 has 14 residues. In DNA form, the CDR3 reads TGTGCCAGCAGCTTAGGTTTATCGGACGGAAAACTGTTTTTT. Translated: CASSLGLSDGKLFF. The full variable domain, completed using reference TRBV11-2 and TRBJ1-4, is EAGVAQSPRYKIIEKRQSVAFWCNPISGHATLYWYQQILGQGPKLLIQFQNNGVVDDSQLPKDRFSAERLKGVDSTLKIQPAKLEDSAVYLCASSLGLSDGKLFFGSGTQLSVL.

V gene TRBV29-1 combines with J gene TRBJ2-1, with TRBD1 matching 8 bases. Germline V CDR1 and CDR2: SQVTM, ANQGSEA. This CDR3 is built from 15 residues. J lost 0 bases, V lost 5 bases, and 6 bases had no gene match. CDR3 DNA sequence: TGCAGCGTTCCGGGACAGGAAAGCTCCTACAATGAGCAGTTCTTC. Encoded protein: CSVPGQESSYNEQFF.

The J gene is TRBJ2-1, the V gene TRBV24-1; D is perhaps TRBD2 (6 bases). This CDR3 is 13 amino acids long. Trimming left V 1 base short and J 11 bases short, with 11 bases between. Germline loops: CDR1 KGHDR, CDR2 SFDVKD. The CDR3 sequence: CATSDFLGTQQFF. CDR3 sequence (DNA): TGTGCCACCAGTGATTTCCTCGGGACTCAGCAGTTCTTC.

The rearrangement joins TRBV19 to TRBJ2-6; D ambiguous. In germline, CDR1 is LNHDA, CDR2 SQIVND (reference sequence). CDR3 length equals 18 residues. Trimming shortened V by 1 base and J by 0 bases, and 13 bases separated the two germline ends. The CDR3 DNA reads as TGTGCCAGTAGTATAGCCTTCTCCGCCAGCTCTGGGGCCAACGTCCTGACTTTC. Protein: CASSIAFSASSGANVLTF. Drawing the rest from reference TRBV19 and TRBJ2-6, the complete variable domain is DGGITQSPKYLFRKEGQNVTLSCEQNLNHDAMYWYRQDPGQGLRLIYYSQIVNDFQKGDIAEGYSVSREKKESFPLTVTSAQKNPTAFYLCASSIAFSASSGANVLTFGAGSRLTVL.

The V and J genes are TRBV9 and TRBJ2-2; either TRBD1 or TRBD2 may supply D (5 bases each). The CDR3 is made up of 15 amino acids. V lost 0 bases and J 4 bases, leaving 10 bases between the germline ends. Germline V CDR1 and CDR2: SGDLS, YYNGEE. The CDR3 DNA sequence: TGTGCCAGCAGCGTAGCTGGGACGGTCACCGGGGAGCTGTTTTTT. It yields the protein CASSVAGTVTGELFF. Full variable domain (outside the CDR3, taken from reference TRBV9 and TRBJ2-2): DSGVTQTPKHLITATGQRVTLRCSPRSGDLSVYWYQQSLDQGLQFLIQYYNGEERAKGNILERFSAQQFPDLHSELNLSSLELGDSALYFCASSVAGTVTGELFFGEGSRLTVL.